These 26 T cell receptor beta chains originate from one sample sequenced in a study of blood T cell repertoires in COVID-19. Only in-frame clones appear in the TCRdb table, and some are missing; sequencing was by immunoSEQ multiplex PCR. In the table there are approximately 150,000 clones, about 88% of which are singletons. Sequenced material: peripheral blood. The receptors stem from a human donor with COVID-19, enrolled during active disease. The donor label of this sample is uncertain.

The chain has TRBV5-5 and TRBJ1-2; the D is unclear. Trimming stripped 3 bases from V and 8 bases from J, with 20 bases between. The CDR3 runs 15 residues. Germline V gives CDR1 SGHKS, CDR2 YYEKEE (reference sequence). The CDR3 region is CASSSSGSALGGYTF. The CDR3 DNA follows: TGTGCCAGCAGCTCCTCGGGTTCGGCCCTCGGCGGCTACACCTTC.

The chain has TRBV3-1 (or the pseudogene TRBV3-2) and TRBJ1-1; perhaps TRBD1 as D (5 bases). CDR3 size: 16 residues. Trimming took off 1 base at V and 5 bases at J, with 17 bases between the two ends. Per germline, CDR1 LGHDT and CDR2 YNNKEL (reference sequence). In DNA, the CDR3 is TGTGCCAGCAGCCAAGGTGGGGGGGTCCTTCTAACTGAAGCTTTCTTT. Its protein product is CASSQGGGVLLTEAFF.

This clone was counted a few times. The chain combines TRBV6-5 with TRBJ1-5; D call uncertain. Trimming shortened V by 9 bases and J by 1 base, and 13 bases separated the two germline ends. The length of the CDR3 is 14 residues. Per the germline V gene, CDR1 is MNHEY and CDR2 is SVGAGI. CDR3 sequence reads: CASGRLASNQPQHF. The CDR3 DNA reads TGTGCCAGTGGACGGCTAGCAAGCAATCAGCCCCAGCATTTT.

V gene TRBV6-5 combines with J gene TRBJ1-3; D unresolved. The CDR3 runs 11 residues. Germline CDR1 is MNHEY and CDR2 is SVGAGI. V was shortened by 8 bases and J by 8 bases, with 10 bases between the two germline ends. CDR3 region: CASEKLDTIYF. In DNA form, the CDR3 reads TGTGCCAGCGAGAAGTTAGACACCATATATTTT.

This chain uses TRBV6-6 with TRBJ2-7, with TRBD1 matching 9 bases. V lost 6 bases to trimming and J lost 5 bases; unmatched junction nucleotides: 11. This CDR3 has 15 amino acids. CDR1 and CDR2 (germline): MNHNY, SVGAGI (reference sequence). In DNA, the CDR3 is TGTGCCAGCAGACCACAGGGGGCGCTAATCCACGAGCAGTACTTC. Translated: CASRPQGALIHEQYF.

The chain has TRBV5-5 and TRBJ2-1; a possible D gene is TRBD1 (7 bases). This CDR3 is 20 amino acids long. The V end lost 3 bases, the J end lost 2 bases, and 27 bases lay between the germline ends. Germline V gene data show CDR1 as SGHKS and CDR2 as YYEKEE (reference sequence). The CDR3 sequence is CASSSYQGILSGGPYNEQFF. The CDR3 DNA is TGTGCCAGCAGCTCCTACCAGGGCATCCTGTCAGGGGGGCCCTACAATGAGCAGTTCTTC.

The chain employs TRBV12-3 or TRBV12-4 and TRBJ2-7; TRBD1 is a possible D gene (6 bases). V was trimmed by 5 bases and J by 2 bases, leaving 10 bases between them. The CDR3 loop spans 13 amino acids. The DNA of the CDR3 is TGTGCCAGCAGTCCACGGACAGCCTACGAGCAGTACTTC. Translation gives CASSPRTAYEQYF.

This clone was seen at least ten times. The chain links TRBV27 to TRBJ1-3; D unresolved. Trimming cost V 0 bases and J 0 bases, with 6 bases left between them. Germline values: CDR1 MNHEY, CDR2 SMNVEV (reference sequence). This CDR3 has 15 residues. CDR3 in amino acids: CASSLSKSSGNTIYF. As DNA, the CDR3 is TGTGCCAGCAGTTTATCGAAGAGCTCTGGAAACACCATATATTTT.

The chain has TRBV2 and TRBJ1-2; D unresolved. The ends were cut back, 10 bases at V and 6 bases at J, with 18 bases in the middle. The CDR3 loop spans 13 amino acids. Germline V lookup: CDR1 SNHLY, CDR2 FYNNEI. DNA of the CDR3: TGTGCCACACGACTACCGGGCCAAGATGGCTACACCTTC. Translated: CATRLPGQDGYTF.

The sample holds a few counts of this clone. The CDR3 coding sequence is TGCGCCAGCAGCCTTACGGGGAACACTGAAGCTTTCTTT. Residues: CASSLTGNTEAFF. The genes are TRBV4-1 and TRBJ1-1; unclear D gene. The CDR3 runs to 13 residues. Germline CDR1 is MGHRA and CDR2 is YSYEKL. The V gene lost 4 bases and the J gene lost 1 base, with 7 bases spanning the gap.

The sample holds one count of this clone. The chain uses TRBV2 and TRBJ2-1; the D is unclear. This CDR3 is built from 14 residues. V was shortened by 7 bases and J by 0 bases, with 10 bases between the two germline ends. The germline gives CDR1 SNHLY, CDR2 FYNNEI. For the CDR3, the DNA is TGTGCCAGCACAGGCACGAGCTCCTACAATGAGCAGTTCTTC. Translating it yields CASTGTSSYNEQFF.

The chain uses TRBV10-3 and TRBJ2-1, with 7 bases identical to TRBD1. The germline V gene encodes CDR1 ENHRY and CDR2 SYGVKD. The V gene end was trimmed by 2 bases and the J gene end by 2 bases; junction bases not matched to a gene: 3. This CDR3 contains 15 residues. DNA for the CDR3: TGTGCCATCAGTGAGCAGACAGGGACCTACAATGAGCAGTTCTTC. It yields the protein CAISEQTGTYNEQFF.

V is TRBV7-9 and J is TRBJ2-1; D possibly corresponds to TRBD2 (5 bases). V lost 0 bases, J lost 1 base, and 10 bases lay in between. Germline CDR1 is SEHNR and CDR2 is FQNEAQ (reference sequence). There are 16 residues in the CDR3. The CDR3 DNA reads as TGTGCCAGCAGCTTAGCATGGCTAGCTTCCTACAATGAGCAGTTCTTC. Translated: CASSLAWLASYNEQFF.

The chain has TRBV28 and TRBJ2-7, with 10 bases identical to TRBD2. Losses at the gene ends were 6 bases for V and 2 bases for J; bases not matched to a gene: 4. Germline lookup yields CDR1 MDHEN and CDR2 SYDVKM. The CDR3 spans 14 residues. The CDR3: CASSLAGVTYEQYF. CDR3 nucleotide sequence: TGTGCCAGCAGCCTAGCGGGGGTAACCTACGAGCAGTACTTC.

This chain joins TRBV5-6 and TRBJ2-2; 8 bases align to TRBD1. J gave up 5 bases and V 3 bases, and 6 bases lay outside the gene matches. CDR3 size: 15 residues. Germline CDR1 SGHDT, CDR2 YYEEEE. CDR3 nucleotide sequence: TGTGCCAGCAGCTCGTGGACAGGGAGAACCGGGGAGCTGTTTTTT. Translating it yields CASSSWTGRTGELFF.

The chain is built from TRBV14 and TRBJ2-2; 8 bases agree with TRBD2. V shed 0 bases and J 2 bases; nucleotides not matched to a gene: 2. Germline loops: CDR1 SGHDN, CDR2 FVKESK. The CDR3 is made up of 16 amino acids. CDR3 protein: CASSQEIAGNTGELFF. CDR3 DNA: TGTGCCAGCAGCCAAGAAATAGCGGGAAACACCGGGGAGCTGTTTTTT.

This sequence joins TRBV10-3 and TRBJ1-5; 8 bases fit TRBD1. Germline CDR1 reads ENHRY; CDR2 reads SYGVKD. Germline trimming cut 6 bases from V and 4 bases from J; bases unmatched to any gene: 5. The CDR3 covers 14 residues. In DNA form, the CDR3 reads TGTGCCATCAGGAAGACAGGGGAGAATCAGCCCCAGCATTTT. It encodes CAIRKTGENQPQHF.

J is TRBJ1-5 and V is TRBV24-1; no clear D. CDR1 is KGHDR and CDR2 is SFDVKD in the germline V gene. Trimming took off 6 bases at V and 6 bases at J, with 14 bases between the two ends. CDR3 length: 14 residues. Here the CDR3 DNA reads TGTGCCACCAGTTCGCCGGGGTATAGTCAGCCCCAGCATTTT. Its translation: CATSSPGYSQPQHF.

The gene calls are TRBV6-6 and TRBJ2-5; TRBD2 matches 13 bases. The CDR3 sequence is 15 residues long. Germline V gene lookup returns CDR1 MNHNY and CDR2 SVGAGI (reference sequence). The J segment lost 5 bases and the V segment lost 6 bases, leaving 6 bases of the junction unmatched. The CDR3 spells CASSKLAGGPETQYF. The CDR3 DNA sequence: TGTGCCAGCAGCAAACTAGCGGGGGGGCCGGAGACCCAGTACTTC.

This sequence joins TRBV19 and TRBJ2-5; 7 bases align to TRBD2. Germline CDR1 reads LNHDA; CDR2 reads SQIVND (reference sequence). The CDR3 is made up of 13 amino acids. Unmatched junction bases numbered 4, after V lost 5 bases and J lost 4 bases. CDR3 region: CASSGLAGETQYF. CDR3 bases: TGTGCCAGTAGTGGGTTAGCGGGAGAGACCCAGTACTTC.

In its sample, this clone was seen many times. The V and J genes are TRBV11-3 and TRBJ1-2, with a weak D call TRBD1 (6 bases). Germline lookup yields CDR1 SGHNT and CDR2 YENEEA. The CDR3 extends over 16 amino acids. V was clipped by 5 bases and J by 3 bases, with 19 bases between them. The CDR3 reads CASSREGRGGDYGYTF. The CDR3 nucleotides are TGTGCCAGCAGCCGGGAAGGCCGGGGGGGCGACTATGGCTACACCTTC. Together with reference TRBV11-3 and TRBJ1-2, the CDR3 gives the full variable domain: EAGVVQSPRYKIIEKKQPVAFWCNPISGHNTLYWYLQNLGQGPELLIRYENEEAVDDSQLPKDRFSAERLKGVDSTLKIQPAELGDSAVYLCASSREGRGGDYGYTFGSGTRLTVV.

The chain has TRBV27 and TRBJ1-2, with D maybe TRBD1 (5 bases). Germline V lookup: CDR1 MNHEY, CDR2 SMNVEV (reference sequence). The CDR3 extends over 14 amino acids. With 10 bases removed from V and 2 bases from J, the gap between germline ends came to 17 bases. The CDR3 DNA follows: TGTGCCACCTCCATTGCGCAGGGCAACTATGGCTACACCTTC. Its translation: CATSIAQGNYGYTF.

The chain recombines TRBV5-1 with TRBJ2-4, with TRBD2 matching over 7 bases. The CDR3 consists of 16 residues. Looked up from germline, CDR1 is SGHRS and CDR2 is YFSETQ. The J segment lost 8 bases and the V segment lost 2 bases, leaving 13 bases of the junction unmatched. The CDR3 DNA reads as TGCGCCAGCAGCTTTAGACGAAGCGGGGTCTTGGACATTCAGTACTTC. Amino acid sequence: CASSFRRSGVLDIQYF.

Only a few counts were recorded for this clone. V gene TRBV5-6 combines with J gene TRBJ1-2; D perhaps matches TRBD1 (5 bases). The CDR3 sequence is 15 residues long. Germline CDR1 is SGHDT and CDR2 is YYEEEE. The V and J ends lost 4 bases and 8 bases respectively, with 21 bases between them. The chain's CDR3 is CASSLRDILRAGYTF. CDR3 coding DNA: TGTGCCAGCAGCCTCAGAGACATCCTCAGGGCCGGCTACACCTTC.

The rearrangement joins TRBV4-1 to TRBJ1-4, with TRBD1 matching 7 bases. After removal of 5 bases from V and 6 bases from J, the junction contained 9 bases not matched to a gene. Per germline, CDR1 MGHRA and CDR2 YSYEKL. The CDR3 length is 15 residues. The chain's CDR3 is CASSSRQGGDEKLFF. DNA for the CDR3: TGCGCCAGCAGCAGTCGACAGGGTGGGGATGAAAAACTGTTTTTT.

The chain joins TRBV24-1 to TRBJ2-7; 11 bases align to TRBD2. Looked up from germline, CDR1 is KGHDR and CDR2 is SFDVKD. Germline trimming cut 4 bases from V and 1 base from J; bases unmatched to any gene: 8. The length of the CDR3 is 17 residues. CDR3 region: CATSDSPTSGESYEQYF. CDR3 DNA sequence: TGTGCCACCAGTGACTCTCCGACTAGCGGGGAGTCCTACGAGCAGTACTTC.